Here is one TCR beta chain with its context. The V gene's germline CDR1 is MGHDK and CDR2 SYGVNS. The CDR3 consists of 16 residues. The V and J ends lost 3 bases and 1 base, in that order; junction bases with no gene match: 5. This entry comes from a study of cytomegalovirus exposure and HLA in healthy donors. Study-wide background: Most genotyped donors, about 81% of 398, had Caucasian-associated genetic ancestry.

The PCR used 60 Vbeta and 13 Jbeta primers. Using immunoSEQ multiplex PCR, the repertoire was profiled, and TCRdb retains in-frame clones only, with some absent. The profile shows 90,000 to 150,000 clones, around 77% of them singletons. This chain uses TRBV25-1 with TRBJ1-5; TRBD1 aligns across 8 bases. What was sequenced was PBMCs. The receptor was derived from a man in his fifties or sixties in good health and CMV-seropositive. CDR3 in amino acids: CASSDSGQGSNQPQHF. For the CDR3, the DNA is TGTGCCAGCAGTGACTCCGGACAGGGCAGCAATCAGCCCCAGCATTTT.